This entry lists 3 T cell receptor beta chains sequenced from one sample in a study of response to subunit inactivated influenza vaccine. TCRdb passed the RT-PCR reads through MiXCR, listing each CDR3 protein once. Of 500,000 or so distinct CDR3 sequences listed, 10% to 11% are singletons. Sequences were derived from PBMCs from blood, sampled about 40 days after vaccination. The receptors here all came from a man between 50 and 59 years old who received an inactivated influenza vaccine.

This clonotype occurred a few times. V and J are TRBV2 and TRBJ2-1, with 7 bases that match TRBD1. Germline V gene lookup returns CDR1 SNHLY and CDR2 FYNNEI. The junction had 4 bases not matched to a gene; V was cut back by 8 bases and J by 0 bases. There are 14 residues in the CDR3. CDR3 coding DNA: TGTGCCAGCCGGAACAGGGGCTCCTACAATGAGCAGTTCTTC. This sequence encodes CASRNRGSYNEQFF.

The V and J genes are TRBV20-1 and TRBJ2-7, with a tentative D call TRBD1 (6 bases). Per the germline V gene, CDR1 is DFQATT and CDR2 is SNEGSKA (reference sequence). Trimming removed 6 bases at V and 3 bases at J, with 24 bases between. The CDR3 is 16 residues long. The chain's CDR3 is CSATPRQALVFYEQYF. CDR3 bases: TGCAGTGCCACCCCTCGACAGGCGCTCGTTTTCTACGAGCAGTACTTC.

V gene TRBV20-1 combines with J gene TRBJ2-5; 7 bases align to TRBD1. The CDR3 spans 14 residues. V was clipped by 1 base and J by 5 bases; unmatched bases: 7. Germline CDR1 and CDR2: DFQATT and SNEGSKA (reference sequence). CDR3: CSARAQGERETQYF. CDR3 sequence (DNA): TGCAGTGCTAGAGCCCAGGGGGAAAGGGAGACCCAGTACTTC.